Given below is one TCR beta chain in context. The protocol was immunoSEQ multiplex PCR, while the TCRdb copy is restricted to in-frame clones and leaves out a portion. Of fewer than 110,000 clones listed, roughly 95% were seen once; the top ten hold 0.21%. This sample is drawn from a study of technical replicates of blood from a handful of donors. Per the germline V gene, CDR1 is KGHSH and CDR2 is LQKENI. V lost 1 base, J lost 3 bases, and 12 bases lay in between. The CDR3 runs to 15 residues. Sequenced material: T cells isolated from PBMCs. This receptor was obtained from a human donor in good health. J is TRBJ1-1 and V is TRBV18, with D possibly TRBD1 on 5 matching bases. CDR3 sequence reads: CASSPRSGPDTEAFF. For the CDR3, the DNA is TGTGCCAGCTCACCACGGTCAGGGCCCGACACTGAAGCTTTCTTT. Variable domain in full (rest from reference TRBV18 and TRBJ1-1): NAGVMQNPRHLVRRRGQEARLRCSPMKGHSHVYWYRQLPEEGLKFMVYLQKENIIDESGMPKERFSAEFPKEGPSILRIQQVVRGDSAAYFCASSPRSGPDTEAFFGQGTRLTVV.